Sequencing of this T cell receptor (beta chain) was carried out in a study of OX40 agonist ivuxolimab in advanced cancers. Study background: Treatment of patients was with ivuxolimab, an agonistic anti-OX40 (CD134) antibody.

Sequencing was performed with immunoSEQ multiplex PCR; in TCRdb, only in-frame clones are kept and a portion is missing. The data show 65,000 to 70,000 clones, 77% seen once. Study-wide results and limits: In the expanded peripheral T cells, antigen specificity was never determined. Nonresponders, in some cases, also had low normalized T-cell clonal expansion.

Remarks on this clone: Its specificity is not known.

There are 12 residues in the CDR3. The V end lost 5 bases, the J end lost 4 bases, and 11 bases lay between the germline ends. Looked up from germline, CDR1 is SQVTM and CDR2 is ANQGSEA. The source of this sequence is an adult with an advanced solid tumor such as melanoma, head and neck, liver or kidney cancer. The chain has TRBV29-1 and TRBJ1-2, with D possibly matching TRBD1 (5 bases). The specimen was CD4+ or CD8+ T cells sorted from blood, collected in a trial of the OX40 agonist ivuxolimab. The CDR3 DNA follows: TGCAGCGTTAAACGGGGGATCTATGGCTACACCTTC. Its protein product is CSVKRGIYGYTF.